Below, 31 T cell receptor beta chains from the same sample are listed, as sequenced in a study of response to subunit inactivated influenza vaccine. Via MiXCR, TCRdb re-called the RT-PCR reads, giving one row per CDR3 protein. The sample holds 450,000 to 500,000 distinct CDR3 sequences, about 10% seen once. The starting material was PBMCs from blood, obtained about 40 days after vaccination. The origin of the receptors is a man aged 45-65 years who received an inactivated influenza vaccine.

This clonotype occurred many times. The V gene is TRBV7-2, the J gene TRBJ2-7, with 13 bases matching TRBD2. The length of the CDR3 is 15 residues. Germline assignment: CDR1 SGHTA and CDR2 FQGNSA. The junction had 6 bases not matched to a gene; V was cut back by 5 bases and J by 5 bases. CDR3 amino acids: CASSHRLAGGDEQYF. CDR3 nucleotide sequence: TGTGCCAGCAGCCACCGACTAGCGGGAGGCGACGAGCAGTACTTC.

This clonotype appeared a few times. This rearrangement joins TRBV5-1 to TRBJ1-2, with 12 bases identical to TRBD1. The CDR3 runs to 16 residues. The junction had 6 bases not matched to a gene; V was cut back by 0 bases and J by 6 bases. Germline V gives CDR1 SGHRS, CDR2 YFSETQ. The CDR3 loop reads CASSLAGTGGGDGYTF. The CDR3 DNA is TGCGCCAGCAGCTTGGCTGGGACAGGGGGCGGCGATGGCTACACCTTC.

This sequence joins TRBV15 and TRBJ2-1; possible D gene TRBD2, 5 bases. V lost 2 bases to trimming and J lost 10 bases, with 18 bases between them. Germline CDR1 reads LNHNV; CDR2 reads YYDKDF (reference sequence). The CDR3 extends over 15 amino acids. The DNA for the CDR3 is TGTGCCACCAGCAGACCGTCGGAGCTAGCCGGCGAGCAGTTCTTC. It codes for CATSRPSELAGEQFF.

V usage is TRBV27 and J usage is TRBJ2-5, with TRBD2 identical over 14 bases. Per germline, CDR1 MNHEY and CDR2 SMNVEV (reference sequence). The CDR3 contains 16 residues. V lost 8 bases and J lost 3; bases outside the gene matches: 8. The CDR3 loop is CASADPGLAGEETQYF. The CDR3 DNA follows: TGTGCCAGCGCCGATCCGGGACTAGCGGGGGAAGAGACCCAGTACTTC.

This clonotype has a handful of counts. The rearrangement joins TRBV15 to TRBJ2-3; 11 bases match TRBD2. The CDR3 totals 15 residues. Germline CDR1 LNHNV, CDR2 YYDKDF (reference sequence). V shed 11 bases and J 5 bases; nucleotides not matched to a gene: 12. CDR3 sequence: CAARVAGGPGDTQYF. The CDR3 coding sequence is TGTGCCGCTCGGGTAGCGGGGGGGCCTGGAGATACGCAGTATTTT.

This clonotype was seen repeatedly, ten times or more. V is TRBV12-3 or TRBV12-4 and J is TRBJ1-2; no clear D gene. Trimming left V 3 bases short and J 8 bases short, with 10 bases between. CDR3 size: 12 residues. This chain's CDR3 is CASSLPVGGYTF. The CDR3, as DNA: TGTGCCAGCAGTTTGCCCGTGGGGGGCTACACCTTC.

This clonotype has a handful of counts. V gene TRBV27 combines with J gene TRBJ2-7; TRBD2 aligns across 11 bases. The CDR3 length is 18 residues. Germline values: CDR1 MNHEY, CDR2 SMNVEV (reference sequence). J gave up 4 bases and V 4 bases, and 15 bases lay outside the gene matches. The CDR3 protein is CASSSNPLGLAETYEQYF. CDR3 coding DNA: TGTGCCAGCAGTTCTAATCCCCTGGGACTAGCGGAAACGTACGAGCAGTACTTC.

The table lists this clonotype with a few counts. The chain employs TRBV4-2 and TRBJ1-6; maybe TRBD1 (5 bases). The ends were cut back, 1 base at V and 7 bases at J, with 17 bases in the middle. This CDR3 is 17 amino acids long. Germline values: CDR1 LGHNA, CDR2 YNFKEQ. The CDR3 region is CASSQGGEGTRNSPLHF. CDR3 in DNA: TGTGCCAGCAGCCAAGGTGGGGAGGGGACGAGGAATTCACCCCTCCACTTT.

The chain employs TRBV4-1 and TRBJ1-5; 9 bases agree with TRBD1. V shed 0 bases and J 8 bases; nucleotides not matched to a gene: 5. This CDR3 contains 15 residues. Per the germline V gene, CDR1 is MGHRA and CDR2 is YSYEKL. The CDR3, as DNA: TGCGCCAGCAGCCAAGAAGGACAGGGGAGTGAGCCCCAGCATTTT. As protein: CASSQEGQGSEPQHF.

This clonotype occurred a few times. The rearrangement joins TRBV7-9 to TRBJ1-1; maybe TRBD1 (6 bases). The CDR3 loop spans 17 amino acids. V gave up 4 bases and J gave up 1 base, with 19 bases separating them. The germline CDR1 and CDR2 sequences are SEHNR and FQNEAQ (reference sequence). The CDR3 bases are TGTGCCAGCAGCTGGGCACAGGGTGTGGGGGAGAACACTGAAGCTTTCTTT. Its protein is CASSWAQGVGENTEAFF. The full variable domain, in which reference TRBV7-9 and TRBJ1-1 provide the parts outside the CDR3, is DTGVSQNPRHKITKRGQNVTFRCDPISEHNRLYWYRQTLGQGPEFLTYFQNEAQLEKSRLLSDRFSAERPKGSFSTLEIQRTEQGDSAMYLCASSWAQGVGENTEAFFGQGTRLTVV.

This sequence joins TRBV25-1 and TRBJ2-3; D remains unclear. Germline CDR1 reads MGHDK; CDR2 reads SYGVNS. Between the trimmed V and J ends, which lost 0 bases and 14 bases, there was a span of 15 bases. The CDR3 has 13 residues. The DNA for the CDR3 is TGTGCCAGCAGTGAATATATCCTCTCTTCTATGTATTTT. Its translation is CASSEYILSSMYF.

This clonotype was counted a few times. The rearrangement joins TRBV20-1 to TRBJ2-3; TRBD2 aligns across 7 bases. J was trimmed by 5 bases and V by 4 bases; bases with no gene match: 9. CDR1 is DFQATT and CDR2 is SNEGSKA in the germline V gene (reference sequence). CDR3 size: 14 residues. For the CDR3, the DNA is TGCAGTGCTAATCCGGGACTAATCGTAGATACGCAGTATTTT. Translated: CSANPGLIVDTQYF.

The chain combines TRBV20-1 with TRBJ1-1; no definite D call. Germline V gives CDR1 DFQATT, CDR2 SNEGSKA (reference sequence). There are 14 residues in the CDR3. DNA for the CDR3: TGCAGCGAAAAGGGAGGGTTCAAGAACACTGAAGCTTTCTTT. It codes for CSEKGGFKNTEAFF.

The table lists this clonotype with a few counts. V is TRBV27 and J is TRBJ1-2; 8 nucleotides agree with TRBD1. V shed 6 bases and J 4 bases; nucleotides not matched to a gene: 4. This CDR3 is 13 amino acids long. Germline V lookup: CDR1 MNHEY, CDR2 SMNVEV (reference sequence). The CDR3 DNA reads TGTGCCAGCAGCCGCGGACAGGGCTATGGCTACACCTTC. It is translated as CASSRGQGYGYTF.

This clonotype was detected many times. CDR3 coding DNA: TGTGCCAGCAGCCCCAGACAGGGACCCTACGAGCAGTACTTC. Protein product: CASSPRQGPYEQYF. The chain uses TRBV7-2 and TRBJ2-7, with TRBD1 matching over 7 bases. V shed 5 bases, J shed 2 bases, and the junction held 6 bases outside the gene matches. Germline CDR1 and CDR2: SGHTA and FQGNSA. There are 14 residues in the CDR3.

In this sample, this clonotype turned up a few times. J is TRBJ1-4 and V is TRBV20-1; D is ambiguous. The CDR3 runs to 16 residues. Per germline, CDR1 DFQATT and CDR2 SNEGSKA (reference sequence). V was shortened by 6 bases and J by 7 bases, with 24 bases between the two germline ends. CDR3 in amino acids: CSAPPSGKLRREKLFF. CDR3 sequence (DNA): TGCAGTGCCCCACCCTCCGGGAAACTGAGACGTGAAAAACTGTTTTTT.

This clonotype was recorded a few times. The chain employs TRBV5-5 and TRBJ2-2; D may be TRBD2 (5 bases). This CDR3 spans 15 amino acids. The V gene lost 4 bases and the J gene lost 2 bases, with 12 bases spanning the gap. Germline values: CDR1 SGHKS, CDR2 YYEKEE (reference sequence). This CDR3 reads CASSPVSGNTGELFF. The CDR3 bases are TGTGCCAGCAGCCCCGTGTCGGGAAACACCGGGGAGCTGTTTTTT.

The chain uses TRBV28 and TRBJ1-5, with D possibly TRBD1 on 5 matching bases. CDR3 length: 15 residues. Germline CDR1 and CDR2: MDHEN and SYDVKM. Deletions cut 7 bases from V and 0 bases from J, with 13 bases between. The CDR3 DNA reads TGTGCCAGCAAGCCGCAGGGTGATAGCAATCAGCCCCAGCATTTT. Amino acids: CASKPQGDSNQPQHF.

This clonotype was observed a handful of times. V gene TRBV15 combines with J gene TRBJ1-5; D not certain. Trimming took off 0 bases at V and 3 bases at J, with 12 bases between the two ends. The CDR3 sequence is 16 residues long. Germline assignment: CDR1 LNHNV and CDR2 YYDKDF (reference sequence). In nucleotides, the CDR3 is TGTGCCACCAGCAGAGATCCCGGGAATCCCAATCAGCCCCAGCATTTT. Translation gives CATSRDPGNPNQPQHF. The variable domain in full, with the rest retrieved from reference TRBV15 and TRBJ1-5, is DAMVIQNPRYQVTQFGKPVTLSCSQTLNHNVMYWYQQKSSQAPKLLFHYYDKDFNNEADTPDNFQSRRPNTSFCFLDIRSPGLGDTAMYLCATSRDPGNPNQPQHFGDGTRLSIL.

A few counts support this clonotype. This chain uses TRBV7-9 with TRBJ2-7, with a weak D call TRBD2 (7 bases). The CDR3 loop spans 15 amino acids. V shed 6 bases and J shed 5 bases, with 20 bases lying between them. Germline V CDR1 and CDR2: SEHNR, FQNEAQ (reference sequence). In DNA form, the CDR3 reads TGTGCCAGCAGTTATAAAGGTGGGGGGGCGCACGAGCAGTACTTC. Encoded protein: CASSYKGGGAHEQYF. Filled out from reference TRBV7-9 and TRBJ2-7, the complete variable domain reads DTGVSQNPRHKITKRGQNVTFRCDPISEHNRLYWYRQTLGQGPEFLTYFQNEAQLEKSRLLSDRFSAERPKGSFSTLEIQRTEQGDSAMYLCASSYKGGGAHEQYFGPGTRLTVT.

In its sample, this clonotype was seen a few times. V usage is TRBV7-9 and J usage is TRBJ2-3; 7 bases are shared with TRBD1. CDR1 is SEHNR, CDR2 FQNEAQ, per germline (reference sequence). Trimming cost V 5 bases and J 8 bases; bases outside gene matches: 4. CDR3 length equals 12 residues. CDR3 nucleotide sequence: TGTGCCAGCAGCCCACAGGGGACTACGCAGTATTTT. It specifies CASSPQGTTQYF.

The table lists this clonotype with a few counts. The chain recombines TRBV4-1 with TRBJ2-2; TRBD2 might be the D (6 bases). The length of the CDR3 is 18 residues. Trimming took off 0 bases at V and 2 bases at J, with 16 bases between the two ends. Germline-derived CDR1 and CDR2 are MGHRA and YSYEKL. CDR3 sequence: CASSQEGGALTNTGELFF. The CDR3 DNA is TGCGCCAGCAGCCAAGAAGGCGGGGCGTTAACTAACACCGGGGAGCTGTTTTTT.

This clonotype was seen more than once but under ten times. The chain combines TRBV5-1 with TRBJ2-7, with a tentative D call TRBD2 (5 bases). The CDR3 contains 12 residues. The germline V gene has CDR1 SGHRS and CDR2 YFSETQ. V dropped 7 bases and J dropped 9 bases, with 17 bases sitting between them. CDR3 nucleotide sequence: TGCGCCAGCCAAAACCCCGGGGTAGGGCAGTACTTC. Its translation is CASQNPGVGQYF.

This clonotype was seen a few times. The chain uses TRBV4-1 and TRBJ2-2; 9 bases are a match to TRBD1. CDR1 and CDR2 (germline): MGHRA, YSYEKL. CDR3 length: 16 residues. The trim removed 2 bases at V and 5 bases at J, leaving 6 bases unmatched. The chain's CDR3 is CASSQQGTGLTGELFF. The DNA of the CDR3 is TGCGCCAGCAGCCAACAGGGGACAGGGTTGACCGGGGAGCTGTTTTTT.

This clonotype came up a few times. The chain uses TRBV15 and TRBJ2-5, with D hard to call. Germline CDR1 is LNHNV and CDR2 is YYDKDF (reference sequence). V was cut by 1 base and J by 9 bases, with 9 bases left in between. The CDR3 is 12 amino acids. CDR3 DNA sequence: TGTGCCACCAGCAGAGCTGAAAGGGCCCAGTACTTC. Residues: CATSRAERAQYF. Supplemented by reference TRBV15 and TRBJ2-5, the full variable domain reads DAMVIQNPRYQVTQFGKPVTLSCSQTLNHNVMYWYQQKSSQAPKLLFHYYDKDFNNEADTPDNFQSRRPNTSFCFLDIRSPGLGDTAMYLCATSRAERAQYFGPGTRLLVL.

The V call is TRBV12-3 or TRBV12-4, the J call TRBJ2-1; D is unresolved. Trimming removed 7 bases from V and 0 bases from J, with 7 bases in between. The CDR3 has 13 amino acids. In DNA form, the CDR3 reads TGTGCCAGCACTTGGAGCTCCTACAATGAGCAGTTCTTC. Protein sequence: CASTWSSYNEQFF.

This clonotype occurred a few times. The rearrangement uses TRBV5-1 and TRBJ2-4; 8 nucleotides align to TRBD1. The ends lost 3 bases at V and 15 bases at J; junction bases unmatched: 11. Germline CDR1 SGHRS, CDR2 YFSETQ. The CDR3 contains 13 residues. CDR3: CASSSHRGQGTYF. The CDR3 coding sequence is TGCGCCAGCAGCTCACACCGCGGACAGGGAACGTACTTC.

This clonotype showed up just a few times. V and J are TRBV7-2 and TRBJ2-3, with 7 bases lining up with TRBD1. In germline, CDR1 is SGHTA, CDR2 FQGNSA. The CDR3 is 14 residues long. The ends lost 1 base at V and 12 bases at J; junction bases unmatched: 10. The CDR3 coding sequence is TGTGCCAGCAGCTTAGGAGTCTTAGGGGGCACCCAGTATTTT. Amino acids: CASSLGVLGGTQYF.

The V call is TRBV12-3 or TRBV12-4, the J call TRBJ2-7, with 8 bases identical to TRBD1. The V gene end was trimmed by 6 bases and the J gene end by 0 bases; junction bases not matched to a gene: 4. The length of the CDR3 is 14 residues. The CDR3 reads CASRRTGRSYEQYF. Written as DNA, the CDR3 is TGTGCCAGCAGGCGGACAGGGCGCTCCTACGAGCAGTACTTC.

In its sample, this clonotype was seen a few times. The chain carries TRBV6-1 and TRBJ2-5; 9 bases are a match to TRBD1. The germline CDR1 and CDR2 sequences are MNHNS and SASEGT. There are 16 residues in the CDR3. V shed 6 bases, J shed 4 bases, and the junction held 12 bases outside the gene matches. CDR3 protein: CASSLLGQGVGETQYF. The CDR3 nucleotides read TGTGCCAGCAGCCTCTTGGGACAGGGCGTAGGAGAGACCCAGTACTTC.

This chain connects TRBV20-1 to TRBJ1-1; tentatively, D is TRBD1 (5 bases). Germline lookup yields CDR1 DFQATT and CDR2 SNEGSKA (reference sequence). This CDR3 has 14 amino acids. V lost 1 base and J lost 5, with 14 bases in between. The CDR3 loop reads CSARVAQGGTEAFF. The DNA for the CDR3 is TGCAGTGCTAGAGTCGCCCAGGGAGGGACTGAAGCTTTCTTT.